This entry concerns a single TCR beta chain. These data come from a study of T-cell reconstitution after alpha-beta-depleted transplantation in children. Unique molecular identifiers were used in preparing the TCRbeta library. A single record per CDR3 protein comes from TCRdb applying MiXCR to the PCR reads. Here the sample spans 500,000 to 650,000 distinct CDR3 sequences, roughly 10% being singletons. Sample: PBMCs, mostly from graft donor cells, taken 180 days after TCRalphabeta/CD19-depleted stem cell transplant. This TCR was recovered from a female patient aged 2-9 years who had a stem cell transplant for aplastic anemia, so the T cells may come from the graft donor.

CDR3 DNA: TGTGCCAGCTCACCACTCTCCGGGACGGTGAACACTGAAGCTTTCTTT. It yields the protein CASSPLSGTVNTEAFF. V and J are TRBV18 and TRBJ1-1; a possible D gene is TRBD1 (5 bases). Germline lookup yields CDR1 KGHSH and CDR2 LQKENI. This CDR3 has 16 amino acids. The V gene lost 1 base and the J gene lost 0 bases, with 12 bases spanning the gap.